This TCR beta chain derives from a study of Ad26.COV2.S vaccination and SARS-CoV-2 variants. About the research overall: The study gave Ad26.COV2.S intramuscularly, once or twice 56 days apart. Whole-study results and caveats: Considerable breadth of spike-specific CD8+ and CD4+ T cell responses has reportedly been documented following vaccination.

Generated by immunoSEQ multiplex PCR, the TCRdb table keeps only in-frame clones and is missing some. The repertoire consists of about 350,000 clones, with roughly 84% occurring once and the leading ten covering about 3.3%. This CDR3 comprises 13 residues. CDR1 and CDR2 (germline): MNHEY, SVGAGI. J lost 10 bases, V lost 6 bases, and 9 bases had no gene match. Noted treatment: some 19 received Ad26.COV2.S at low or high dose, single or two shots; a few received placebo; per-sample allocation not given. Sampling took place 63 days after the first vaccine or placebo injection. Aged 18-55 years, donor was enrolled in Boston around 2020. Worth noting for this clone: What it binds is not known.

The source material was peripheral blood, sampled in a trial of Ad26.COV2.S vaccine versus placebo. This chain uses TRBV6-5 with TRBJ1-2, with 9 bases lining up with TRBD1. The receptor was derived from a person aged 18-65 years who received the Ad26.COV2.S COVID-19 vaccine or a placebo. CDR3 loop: CASSLLGTGFYTF. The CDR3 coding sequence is TGTGCCAGCAGCCTCCTCGGGACAGGGTTCTACACCTTC.